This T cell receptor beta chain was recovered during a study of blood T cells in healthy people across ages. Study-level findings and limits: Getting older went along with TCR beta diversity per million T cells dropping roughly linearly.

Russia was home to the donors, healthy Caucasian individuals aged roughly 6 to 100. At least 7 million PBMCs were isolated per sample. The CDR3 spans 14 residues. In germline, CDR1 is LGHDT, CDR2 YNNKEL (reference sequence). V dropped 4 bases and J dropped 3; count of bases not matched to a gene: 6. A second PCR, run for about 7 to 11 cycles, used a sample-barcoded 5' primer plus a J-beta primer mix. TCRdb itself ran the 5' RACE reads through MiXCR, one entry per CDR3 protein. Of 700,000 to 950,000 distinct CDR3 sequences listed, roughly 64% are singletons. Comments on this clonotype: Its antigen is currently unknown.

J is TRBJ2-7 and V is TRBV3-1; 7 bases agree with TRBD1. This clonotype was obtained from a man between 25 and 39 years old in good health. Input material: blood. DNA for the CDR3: TGTGCCAGCAGCCTACGACAGGGAGACTACGAGCAGTACTTC. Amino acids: CASSLRQGDYEQYF.